This T cell receptor beta chain came from a study of T-cell reconstitution after alpha-beta-depleted transplantation in children. Study observations and caveats: It was newly produced T cells that mostly accounted for T-cell counts and diversity one year after transplant. Elevated TCRbeta diversity at day 60 was traced, in some patients, to surviving recipient T cells and thymic progenitors. Reportedly, roughly two months post-transplant, alpha-beta T cells arose from several hundred expanded graft clones.

This clonotype has only one observation. No antigen is known for it. Researchers prepared the TCRbeta library using unique molecular identifiers, the study reports. Each CDR3 protein gets one entry after TCRdb re-called the PCR reads with MiXCR. The table lists 700,000 to 950,000 distinct CDR3 sequences, less than 20% of them singletons. With 1 base clipped from V and 2 bases from J, the junction kept 10 bases outside the gene matches. The CDR3 spans 17 residues. CDR1 and CDR2 (germline): LNHDA, SQIVND (reference sequence). The J gene is TRBJ2-7, the V gene TRBV19; 8 nucleotides align to TRBD2. The sample consisted of PBMCs, mostly from graft donor cells, taken 360 days after TCRalphabeta/CD19-depleted stem cell transplant. This TCR came from a male patient aged 10 to 17 who had a stem cell transplant for acute lymphoblastic leukemia, so the T cells may come from the graft donor. The CDR3: CASSIGFLAGGTYEQYF. The CDR3 DNA is TGTGCCAGTAGTATAGGCTTTTTGGCGGGAGGTACCTACGAGCAGTACTTC.